This TCR beta chain was captured by sequencing in a study of T-cell reconstitution after alpha-beta-depleted transplantation in children. Only a few counts were recorded for this clonotype. Germline loops: CDR1 DFQATT, CDR2 SNEGSKA (reference sequence). The CDR3 covers 13 residues. The V end was cut by 0 bases, the J end by 4 bases, with 9 bases between. The TCRbeta library incorporated unique molecular identifiers. MiXCR was run by TCRdb on the PCR reads, yielding one entry per CDR3 protein. Of under 400,000 distinct CDR3 sequences in the sample, roughly 25% were seen once. The source of this sequence is a male patient aged 10 to 17 who had a stem cell transplant for acute lymphoblastic leukemia, so the T cells may come from the graft donor. The gene calls are TRBV20-1 and TRBJ2-5; no firm D call. Specimen: PBMCs, mostly from graft donor cells, collected 180 days after TCRalphabeta/CD19-depleted stem cell transplant. The CDR3 sequence is CSARDPWRETQYF. The CDR3 DNA reads as TGCAGTGCTAGAGATCCTTGGCGAGAGACCCAGTACTTC.